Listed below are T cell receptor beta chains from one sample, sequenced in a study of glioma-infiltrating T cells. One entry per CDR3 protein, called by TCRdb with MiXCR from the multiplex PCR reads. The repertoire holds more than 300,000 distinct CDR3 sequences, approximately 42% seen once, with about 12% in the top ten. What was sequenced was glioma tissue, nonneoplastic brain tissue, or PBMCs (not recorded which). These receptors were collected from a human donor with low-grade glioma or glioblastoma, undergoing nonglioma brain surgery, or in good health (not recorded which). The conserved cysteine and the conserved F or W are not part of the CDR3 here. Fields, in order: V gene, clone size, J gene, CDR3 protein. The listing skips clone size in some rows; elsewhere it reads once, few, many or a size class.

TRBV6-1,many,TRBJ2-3,ASSEALWGDTQY
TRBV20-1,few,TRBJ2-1,SASPAGSYNEQF
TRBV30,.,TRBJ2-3,AWNTAGGSTDTQY
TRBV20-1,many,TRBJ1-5,SARRGPNQPQH
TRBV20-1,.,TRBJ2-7,SARDAWDTYEQY
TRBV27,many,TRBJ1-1,ASSFQGPSLMNTEAF
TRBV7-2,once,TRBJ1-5,ASSPNYSNQPQH
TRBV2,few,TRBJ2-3,ANDGASPTDTQY
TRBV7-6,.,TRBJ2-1,ASSIPGQGYNEQF
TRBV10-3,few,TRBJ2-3,AISDSADTQY
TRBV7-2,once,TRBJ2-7,ASSQETSGTLSSYNEQY
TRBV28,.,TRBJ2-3,ASSSPGGRGTDTRY
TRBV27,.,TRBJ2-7,ASSPRPQTGAYEQY
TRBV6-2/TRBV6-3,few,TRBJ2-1,ASSPFGEGGDNEQF
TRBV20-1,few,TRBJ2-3,SARDLSWDSTDTQY
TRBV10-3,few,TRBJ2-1,AISQPANEQF
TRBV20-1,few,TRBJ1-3,SATIGAGNTIY
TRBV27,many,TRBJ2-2,ASRTGTSYTGELF
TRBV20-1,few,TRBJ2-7,SAREGGGTGIGEQY
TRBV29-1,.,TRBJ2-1,SVRRLAGGNNEQF
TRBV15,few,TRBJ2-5,ATSESDHPTGTQY
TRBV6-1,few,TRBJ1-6,ASSFGTVLYNSPLH
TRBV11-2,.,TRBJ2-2,ASSLSDSGELF